This record concerns one TCR beta chain sequence. Germline CDR1 is MDHEN and CDR2 is SYDVKM. V lost 8 bases and J lost 0, with 5 bases in between. This CDR3 comprises 12 residues. The data are from a study of blood T cell repertoires in COVID-19. Libraries were prepared by immunoSEQ multiplex PCR; TCRdb keeps only in-frame clonotypes and omits some of them. Seen here are about 140,000 clones, about three quarters observed once, and the top ten hold less than 2%. The TCR comes from a woman in her fifties or sixties with acute or convalescent COVID-19. The sample taken for sequencing was peripheral blood. The chain is built from TRBV28 and TRBJ1-3; the D is unclear. The chain's CDR3 is CASRSSGNTIYF. CDR3 bases: TGTGCCAGCCGGAGCTCTGGAAACACCATATATTTT.